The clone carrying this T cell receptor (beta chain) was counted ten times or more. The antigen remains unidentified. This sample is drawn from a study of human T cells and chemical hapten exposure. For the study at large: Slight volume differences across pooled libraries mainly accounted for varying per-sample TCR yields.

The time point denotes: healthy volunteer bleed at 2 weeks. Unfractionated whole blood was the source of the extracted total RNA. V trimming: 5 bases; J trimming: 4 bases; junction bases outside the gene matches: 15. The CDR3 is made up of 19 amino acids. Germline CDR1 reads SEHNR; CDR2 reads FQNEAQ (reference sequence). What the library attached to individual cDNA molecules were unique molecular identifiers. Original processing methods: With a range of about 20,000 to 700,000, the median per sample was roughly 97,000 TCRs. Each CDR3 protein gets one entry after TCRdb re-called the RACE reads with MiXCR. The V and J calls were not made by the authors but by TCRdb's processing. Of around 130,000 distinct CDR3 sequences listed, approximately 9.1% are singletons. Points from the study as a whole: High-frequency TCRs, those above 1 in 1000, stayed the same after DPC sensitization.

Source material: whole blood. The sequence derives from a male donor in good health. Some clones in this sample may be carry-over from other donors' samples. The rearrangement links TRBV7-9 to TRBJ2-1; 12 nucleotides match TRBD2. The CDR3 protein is CASSVLAGGPLTKYNEQFF. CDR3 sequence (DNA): TGTGCCAGCAGCGTACTAGCGGGAGGCCCCCTGACGAAATACAATGAGCAGTTCTTC.